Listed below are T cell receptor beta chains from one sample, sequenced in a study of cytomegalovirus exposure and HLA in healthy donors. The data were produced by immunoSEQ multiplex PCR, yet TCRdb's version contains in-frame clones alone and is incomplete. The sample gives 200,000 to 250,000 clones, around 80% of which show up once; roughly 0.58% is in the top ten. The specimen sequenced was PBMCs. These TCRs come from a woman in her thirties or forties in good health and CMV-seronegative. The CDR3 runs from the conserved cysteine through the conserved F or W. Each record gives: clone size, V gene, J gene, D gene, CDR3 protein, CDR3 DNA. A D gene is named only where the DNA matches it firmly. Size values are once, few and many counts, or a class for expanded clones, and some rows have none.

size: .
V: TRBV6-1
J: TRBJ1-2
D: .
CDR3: CASSASGTPTGGYTF
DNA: TGTGCCAGCAGTGCTTCCGGGACACCGACGGGGGGCTACACCTTC

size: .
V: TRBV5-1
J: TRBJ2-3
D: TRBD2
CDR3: CASSIGTSGGSTDTQYF
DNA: TGCGCCAGCAGCATTGGGACTAGCGGGGGATCCACAGATACGCAGTATTTT

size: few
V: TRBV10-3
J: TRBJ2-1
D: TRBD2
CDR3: CAISEGSSGYNEQFF
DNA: TGTGCCATCAGTGAGGGATCTAGCGGATACAATGAGCAGTTCTTC

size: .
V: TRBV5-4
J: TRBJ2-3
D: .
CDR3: CASSFDTHHGISTDTQYF
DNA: TGTGCCAGCAGCTTTGACACACACCACGGAATCTCCACAGATACGCAGTATTTT

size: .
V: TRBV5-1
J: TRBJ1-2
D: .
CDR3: CASRDAGAGGGYTF
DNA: TGCGCCAGCAGGGACGCAGGGGCGGGTGGTGGCTACACCTTC

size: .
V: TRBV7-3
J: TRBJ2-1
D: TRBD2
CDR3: CASSFRLAGYNEQFF
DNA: TGTGCCAGCAGCTTCCGACTAGCGGGGTACAATGAGCAGTTCTTC

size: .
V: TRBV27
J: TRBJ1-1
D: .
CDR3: CASSWTIGTEAFF
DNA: TGTGCCAGCAGTTGGACAATCGGGACTGAAGCTTTCTTT

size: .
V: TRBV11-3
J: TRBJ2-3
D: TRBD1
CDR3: CASSPGLGQVQSSSTDTQYF
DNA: TGTGCCAGCAGCCCCGGCTTGGGACAGGTCCAATCCTCTAGCACAGATACGCAGTATTTT

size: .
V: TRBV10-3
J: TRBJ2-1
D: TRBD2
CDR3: CAISETEREPYNEQFF
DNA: TGTGCCATCAGTGAGACCGAGCGGGAGCCCTACAATGAGCAGTTCTTC

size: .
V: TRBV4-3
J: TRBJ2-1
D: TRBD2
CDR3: CASSQGGAGGLNEQFF
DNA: TGCGCCAGCAGCCAAGGGGGAGCGGGGGGGTTGAATGAGCAGTTCTTC

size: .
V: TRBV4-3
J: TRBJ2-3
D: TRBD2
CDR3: CASSQDSSGGHTDTQYF
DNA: TGCGCCAGCAGCCAAGATTCTAGCGGGGGGCACACAGATACGCAGTATTTT

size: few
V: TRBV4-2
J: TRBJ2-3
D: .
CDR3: CASSQDNTDTQYF
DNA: TGTGCCAGCAGCCAAGACAACACAGATACGCAGTATTTT

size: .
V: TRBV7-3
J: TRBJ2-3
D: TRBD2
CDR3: CASSLTPGLAGGLTDTQYF
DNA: TGTGCCAGCAGCTTAACTCCTGGACTAGCGGGGGGGCTCACAGATACGCAGTATTTT

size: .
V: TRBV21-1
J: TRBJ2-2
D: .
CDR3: CASSTGVEGPGELFF
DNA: TGTGCCAGCAGCACGGGGGTAGAAGGTCCCGGGGAGCTGTTTTTT

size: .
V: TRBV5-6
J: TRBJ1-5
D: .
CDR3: CASGVWGVGNQPQHF
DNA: TGTGCCAGCGGGGTTTGGGGGGTGGGCAATCAGCCCCAGCATTTT

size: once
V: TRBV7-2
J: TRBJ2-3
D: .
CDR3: CASSSGGTDTQYF
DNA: TGTGCCAGCAGTAGTGGAGGCACAGATACGCAGTATTTT

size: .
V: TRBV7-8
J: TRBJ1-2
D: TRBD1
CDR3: CASSPLRTGGNYGYTF
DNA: TGTGCCAGCAGCCCACTCCGGACAGGAGGGAACTATGGCTACACCTTC

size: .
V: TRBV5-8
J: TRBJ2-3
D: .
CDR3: CASSSGTDTQYF
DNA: TGTGCCAGCAGCTCCGGCACAGATACGCAGTATTTT

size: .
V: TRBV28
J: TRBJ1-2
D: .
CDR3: CASSLMEKSLYGYTF
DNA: TGTGCCAGCAGTTTAATGGAGAAGAGTCTCTATGGCTACACCTTC

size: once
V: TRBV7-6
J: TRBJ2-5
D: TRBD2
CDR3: CASSPGGQETQYF
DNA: TGTGCCAGCAGTCCCGGGGGGCAAGAGACCCAGTACTTC

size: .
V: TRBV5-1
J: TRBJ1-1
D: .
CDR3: CASSYRERGKIAEAFF
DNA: TGCGCCAGCAGCTACAGGGAAAGGGGGAAAATAGCTGAAGCTTTCTTT

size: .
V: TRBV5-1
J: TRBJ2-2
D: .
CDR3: CASSLYRKNTGELFF
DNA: TGCGCCAGCAGCTTGTACAGAAAGAACACCGGGGAGCTGTTTTTT

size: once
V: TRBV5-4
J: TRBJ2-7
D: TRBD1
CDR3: CASSLGQGAYEQYF
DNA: TGTGCCAGCAGCTTGGGACAGGGAGCCTACGAGCAGTACTTC

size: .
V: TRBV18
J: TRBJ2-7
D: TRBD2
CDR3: CASSPATSGVYEQYF
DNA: TGTGCCAGCTCACCAGCGACTAGCGGGGTCTACGAGCAGTACTTC

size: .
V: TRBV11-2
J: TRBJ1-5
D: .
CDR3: CASSLERNQPQHF
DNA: TGTGCCAGCAGCTTAGAGAGGAATCAGCCCCAGCATTTT

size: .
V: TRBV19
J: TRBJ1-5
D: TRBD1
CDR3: CASRLRTGDQPQHF
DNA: TGTGCCAGTAGGCTACGGACAGGGGACCAGCCCCAGCATTTT

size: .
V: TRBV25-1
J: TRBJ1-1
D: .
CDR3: CASSDRHLAFF
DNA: TGTGCCAGCAGTGATAGACATCTAGCTTTCTTT

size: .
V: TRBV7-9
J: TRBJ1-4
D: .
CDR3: CASSLAQGGNEKLFF
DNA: TGTGCCAGCAGCTTAGCCCAGGGAGGGAATGAAAAACTGTTTTTT

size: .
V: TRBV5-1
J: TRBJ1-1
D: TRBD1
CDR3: CASRGQGADTEAFF
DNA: TGCGCCAGCAGGGGACAGGGGGCTGACACTGAAGCTTTCTTT